The clone carrying this T cell receptor (beta chain) was counted a few times. This sample is drawn from a study of T-cell memory formation after mild COVID-19. The CDR3 spans 15 residues. Germline lookup yields CDR1 SEHNR and CDR2 FQNEAQ (reference sequence). The V and J ends lost 4 bases and 5 bases, in that order; junction bases with no gene match: 8. From the 5' RACE reads, TCRdb called clonotypes with MiXCR, one entry per CDR3 protein. Of 400,000 or so distinct CDR3 sequences listed, roughly 20% are singletons. This chain joins TRBV7-9 and TRBJ2-1; 7 bases fit TRBD2. The receptor was isolated from an adult woman who had mild COVID-19 (a few samples of this study predate the infection). Cell type and time point are not known. Material: PBMCs or a T cell subset sorted from them (not recorded which). The CDR3, as DNA: TGTGCCAGCAGCTCCTTCGGCGGGGGTGACAATGAGCAGTTCTTC. This sequence encodes CASSSFGGGDNEQFF.